This is a list of T cell receptor beta chains from one sample in a study. From the RT-PCR reads, TCRdb called clonotypes with MiXCR, one entry per CDR3 protein. The sample carries approximately 720,000 distinct CDR3 sequences, 12% to 15% recorded once. The sequenced material came from memory CD4+ T cells from blood. These receptors all come from a female donor in good health, serving as a healthy control. Each CDR3 is given with its conserved first and last residue. Clone size is given for some rows only: seen once, a few or many times, or a class if the clone is expanded.

v_call	clone_size	j_call	cdr3_aa
TRBV12-3/TRBV12-4	-	TRBJ2-1	CASSPAGQGYNEQFF
TRBV27	many	TRBJ2-1	CATKRQGGYNEQFF
TRBV27	-	TRBJ1-2	CASSLSNRENGYTF
TRBV4-3	-	TRBJ2-2	CASSQAPRGYTGELFF
TRBV24-1	few	TRBJ2-5	CATSVAGKQETQYF
TRBV12-5	many	TRBJ2-5	CASSRGEMETQYF
TRBV11-2	many	TRBJ2-7	CASSFGQGADWGEQYF
TRBV11-2	-	TRBJ2-1	CASSSGQGTYNEQFF
TRBV11-2	few	TRBJ1-1	CASSLGWRDTEAFF
TRBV6-2/TRBV6-3	few	TRBJ1-2	CASSYSTSRTGDFGYTF
TRBV5-1	few	TRBJ2-2	CASSASSGSVTGELFF
TRBV20-1	many	TRBJ2-4	CSAIRGGQGGNIQYF
TRBV5-1	many	TRBJ2-1	CASSLGLADGNEQFF
TRBV7-8	few	TRBJ2-2	CASSLVYGKVNTGELFF
TRBV4-3	few	TRBJ1-2	CASSQMTGTEGYTF
TRBV7-2	few	TRBJ1-2	CASSLSGRGVLNYGYTF